The next 16 T cell receptor beta chains were all read from a single sample in a study of OX40 agonist ivuxolimab in advanced cancers. Using immunoSEQ multiplex PCR, the repertoire was profiled, and TCRdb retains in-frame clones only, with some absent. Of some 44,000 clones listed, roughly nine tenths were seen once; the top ten hold 4% to 5%. The specimen was CD4+ or CD8+ T cells sorted from blood, collected in a trial of the OX40 agonist ivuxolimab. These TCRs come from an adult with an advanced solid tumor such as melanoma, head and neck, liver or kidney cancer.

The chain is built from TRBV15 and TRBJ1-2, with TRBD1 identical over 9 bases. The V and J ends lost 0 bases and 8 bases, in that order; junction bases with no gene match: 7. CDR1 and CDR2 from the germline V gene are LNHNV and YYDKDF (reference sequence). CDR3 size: 15 residues. The DNA for the CDR3 is TGTGCCACCAGCAGAGACCGACAGGGGGGCGGGGGCTACACCTTC. This codes for CATSRDRQGGGGYTF.

V is TRBV5-1 and J is TRBJ2-7; D unclear. Trimming removed 0 bases from V and 4 bases from J, with 8 bases in between. Germline V gives CDR1 SGHRS, CDR2 YFSETQ. The CDR3 spans 13 residues. This CDR3 is CASSLAPEYEQYF. Here the CDR3 DNA reads TGCGCCAGCAGCTTGGCGCCGGAATACGAGCAGTACTTC.

This rearrangement joins TRBV7-2 to TRBJ1-2; tentative D call: TRBD1 (6 bases). Trimming took off 6 bases at V and 1 base at J, with 9 bases between the two ends. Germline V CDR1 and CDR2: SGHTA, FQGNSA. The CDR3 loop spans 13 amino acids. The CDR3, as DNA: TGTGCCAGCAGACGGGACAATAACTATGGCTACACCTTC. Residues: CASRRDNNYGYTF.

The gene calls are TRBV6-6 and TRBJ1-1; TRBD1 matches at 8 bases. CDR1 is MNHNY, CDR2 SVGAGI, per germline (reference sequence). The CDR3 is 15 amino acids. V was pared by 6 bases and J by 4 bases, with 10 bases of the junction left unmatched. In nucleotides, the CDR3 is TGTGCCAGCAGACCATCGGACAGGGAGTTCACTGAAGCTTTCTTT. Translated, it gives CASRPSDREFTEAFF.

This clone appeared once. V and J are TRBV6-1 and TRBJ2-1, with D hard to call. The CDR3 runs to 13 residues. The germline V and J ends were trimmed by 5 bases and 1 base, with 6 bases remaining between them. Germline V gene sequence: CDR1 MNHNS, CDR2 SASEGT. The CDR3 reads CASSHGSYNEQFF. The CDR3 DNA sequence: TGTGCCAGCAGTCACGGGTCCTACAATGAGCAGTTCTTC.

The CDR3 DNA sequence: TGTGCCACCGTCGGGACAGTGGGCACCGGGGAGCTGTTTTTT. Amino acids: CATVGTVGTGELFF. The chain carries TRBV10-3 and TRBJ2-2; 7 nucleotides line up with TRBD1. Germline V gene sequence: CDR1 ENHRY, CDR2 SYGVKD. CDR3 size: 14 residues. Trimming at V came to 10 bases and at J to 4 bases, leaving 9 bases not matched to a gene.

This rearrangement joins TRBV2 to TRBJ1-3; D may be TRBD1 (6 bases). The V gene lost 7 bases and the J gene lost 0 bases, with 13 bases spanning the gap. The CDR3 is made up of 15 amino acids. Germline values: CDR1 SNHLY, CDR2 FYNNEI. The CDR3 here is CASIEGVHSGNTIYF. The CDR3 region has the DNA TGTGCCAGCATAGAGGGGGTTCACTCTGGAAACACCATATATTTT.

The chain is built from TRBV10-3 and TRBJ2-5, with 8 bases identical to TRBD2. The J segment lost 2 bases and the V segment lost 5 bases, leaving 4 bases of the junction unmatched. The CDR3 totals 14 residues. CDR1 is ENHRY and CDR2 is SYGVKD in the germline V gene. The DNA for the CDR3 is TGTGCCATCAGTAAACTAGCGGAGCAAGAGACCCAGTACTTC. It codes for CAISKLAEQETQYF.

V is TRBV10-3 and J is TRBJ2-1; D might be TRBD1 (6 bases). CDR3 length equals 15 residues. Trimming removed 0 bases at V and 4 bases at J, with 10 bases between. From germline, CDR1 is ENHRY and CDR2 SYGVKD. The CDR3 sequence is CAISESMQGYNEQFF. In DNA, the CDR3 is TGTGCCATCAGTGAGTCGATGCAGGGGTACAATGAGCAGTTCTTC.

The V and J genes are TRBV4-1 and TRBJ2-5; 9 positions agree with TRBD2. Trimming at V came to 6 bases and at J to 3 bases, leaving 5 bases not matched to a gene. The CDR3 covers 14 residues. CDR1 and CDR2 from the germline V gene are MGHRA and YSYEKL. The DNA for the CDR3 is TGCGCCAGCAGAAGCGGGGGGTTCGAAGAGACCCAGTACTTC. Translating gives CASRSGGFEETQYF.

The chain couples TRBV30 to TRBJ2-1, with D possibly TRBD1 on 6 matching bases. This CDR3 is built from 14 residues. The ends were cut back, 1 base at V and 7 bases at J, with 14 bases in the middle. The germline gives CDR1 GTSNPN, CDR2 SVGIG (reference sequence). The CDR3 spells CAWSARGQGNEQFF. As DNA, the CDR3 is TGTGCCTGGAGTGCTAGGGGACAAGGTAATGAGCAGTTCTTC.

V is TRBV4-2 and J is TRBJ2-1; D gene uncertain. The CDR3 runs 15 residues. The V end was cut by 0 bases, the J end by 3 bases, with 9 bases between. The germline V gene has CDR1 LGHNA and CDR2 YNFKEQ. The CDR3 here is CASSQDINFYNEQFF. CDR3 in DNA: TGTGCCAGCAGCCAAGATATCAATTTCTACAATGAGCAGTTCTTC.

This clone has just one count. The V gene is TRBV10-3, the J gene TRBJ2-7; D ambiguous. V lost 0 bases to trimming and J lost 0 bases, with 12 bases between them. The CDR3 contains 16 residues. CDR1 is ENHRY, CDR2 SYGVKD, per germline. In DNA, the CDR3 is TGTGCCATCAGTGAGTCGAGTACATCTAGCTCCTACGAGCAGTACTTC. Residues: CAISESSTSSSYEQYF.

This chain links TRBV7-9 with TRBJ2-3; D unresolved. This CDR3 is 14 amino acids long. V dropped 5 bases and J dropped 2 bases, with 11 bases sitting between them. Germline V lookup: CDR1 SEHNR, CDR2 FQNEAQ (reference sequence). CDR3 sequence: CASSPNGPTDTQYF. The DNA for the CDR3 is TGTGCCAGCAGCCCCAATGGCCCCACAGATACGCAGTATTTT.

Only one count was recorded for this clone. This chain links TRBV27 with TRBJ2-5; 7 bases match TRBD1. The CDR3 runs 17 residues. Germline trimming cut 6 bases from V and 5 bases from J; bases unmatched to any gene: 18. Germline values: CDR1 MNHEY, CDR2 SMNVEV (reference sequence). The CDR3 sequence: CASSSRGTASLGETQYF. For the CDR3, the DNA is TGTGCCAGCAGCTCACGAGGGACAGCGTCGTTAGGGGAGACCCAGTACTTC.

This rearrangement joins TRBV19 to TRBJ1-5, with 9 bases identical to TRBD1. There are 14 residues in the CDR3. V lost 4 bases, J lost 4 bases, and 2 bases stayed unmatched. Germline V lookup: CDR1 LNHDA, CDR2 SQIVND (reference sequence). CDR3 coding DNA: TGTGCCAGTAGTAAGGGGACAGGGAATCAGCCCCAGCATTTT. It translates to CASSKGTGNQPQHF.